A selection of T cell receptor beta chains follows, all from one sample in a study of cytomegalovirus exposure and HLA in healthy donors. Clones were read by immunoSEQ multiplex PCR, and TCRdb kept only the in-frame ones, dropping some. The data hold more than 75,000 clones, with roughly 70% observed a single time. What was sequenced was PBMCs. The origin of the receptors is a man aged 40-49 years in good health and CMV-seropositive. The CDR3 runs from the conserved cysteine through the conserved F or W. A D gene is named only where the DNA matches it firmly. Clone size is stated in some rows and not others, as once, few, many or a class when expanded.

clone size: -
J gene: TRBJ1-1
V gene: TRBV6-5
D gene: TRBD1
CDR3 DNA: TGTGCCAGCAGCCGACAGGGGTCTGAAGCTTTCTTT
CDR3 protein: CASSRQGSEAFF

clone size: few
J gene: TRBJ2-1
V gene: TRBV6-5
D gene: TRBD1
CDR3 DNA: TGTGCCAGCTTTGGGACAGGGGCCACCTCGAAACAGTTCTTC
CDR3 protein: CASFGTGATSKQFF

clone size: -
J gene: TRBJ1-2
V gene: TRBV29-1
D gene: -
CDR3 DNA: TGCAGCGTCAACCTGGACAACCGCGCCTACACCTTC
CDR3 protein: CSVNLDNRAYTF

clone size: once
J gene: TRBJ1-1
V gene: TRBV7-2
D gene: -
CDR3 DNA: TGTGCCAGCAGCTTTACAGGAGAGAACACTGAAGCTTTCTTT
CDR3 protein: CASSFTGENTEAFF

clone size: -
J gene: TRBJ2-3
V gene: TRBV6-4
D gene: -
CDR3 DNA: TGTGCCAGCAGGAGGGACTCCTCGGATACGCAGTATTTT
CDR3 protein: CASRRDSSDTQYF

clone size: -
J gene: TRBJ2-1
V gene: TRBV7-9
D gene: TRBD2
CDR3 DNA: TGTGCCAGCAGCCCCCGCCCTGGACTAGCGGGGAAGAATGAGCAGTTCTTC
CDR3 protein: CASSPRPGLAGKNEQFF

clone size: -
J gene: TRBJ1-2
V gene: TRBV7-9
D gene: TRBD1
CDR3 DNA: TGTGCCAGCAGCCCCCAGGGGGCGGGGTACTATGGCTACACCTTC
CDR3 protein: CASSPQGAGYYGYTF

clone size: -
J gene: TRBJ2-7
V gene: TRBV28
D gene: -
CDR3 DNA: TGTGCCAGCAGCAGTGACTACGAGCAGTACTTC
CDR3 protein: CASSSDYEQYF

clone size: -
J gene: TRBJ1-5
V gene: TRBV30
D gene: -
CDR3 DNA: TGTGCCTGGAGTATCAACAGGGATCAGCCCCAGCATTTT
CDR3 protein: CAWSINRDQPQHF

clone size: -
J gene: TRBJ1-4
V gene: TRBV19
D gene: -
CDR3 DNA: TGTGCCAGTAATTGGGGAGGCACCAATGAAAAACTGTTTTTT
CDR3 protein: CASNWGGTNEKLFF

clone size: -
J gene: TRBJ1-4
V gene: TRBV5-6
D gene: -
CDR3 DNA: TGTGCCAGCAGCTTGGAACGGGAAAAACTGTTTTTT
CDR3 protein: CASSLEREKLFF

clone size: once
J gene: TRBJ2-7
V gene: TRBV27
D gene: TRBD1
CDR3 DNA: TGTGCCAGCAGTTTGGGACAGTTTGGGGAGCAGTACTTC
CDR3 protein: CASSLGQFGEQYF

clone size: once
J gene: TRBJ2-2
V gene: TRBV28
D gene: -
CDR3 DNA: TGTGCCAGCAGTTTTCTCGGACTTATGAAGAACACCGGGGAGCTGTTTTTT
CDR3 protein: CASSFLGLMKNTGELFF

clone size: -
J gene: TRBJ1-1
V gene: TRBV28
D gene: -
CDR3 DNA: TGTGCCAGCAGTACACAGGGTAAGGCTGAAGCTTTCTTT
CDR3 protein: CASSTQGKAEAFF

clone size: -
J gene: TRBJ1-1
V gene: TRBV28
D gene: -
CDR3 DNA: TGTGCCAGCCACGTGAGAGGTGAGAACACTGAAGCTTTCTTT
CDR3 protein: CASHVRGENTEAFF

clone size: -
J gene: TRBJ2-7
V gene: TRBV18
D gene: TRBD1
CDR3 DNA: TGTGCCAGCTCACCGAAGGCAGGGGGCTACGAGCAGTACTTC
CDR3 protein: CASSPKAGGYEQYF

clone size: -
J gene: TRBJ2-7
V gene: TRBV6-1
D gene: TRBD1
CDR3 DNA: TGTGCCAGCAGTGGACGGACAGGGGGCGGGATAAAATCCTACGAGCAGTACTTC
CDR3 protein: CASSGRTGGGIKSYEQYF

clone size: -
J gene: TRBJ1-2
V gene: TRBV19
D gene: TRBD1
CDR3 DNA: TGTGCCAGTAATCCCGGGACAGGGTCAGGCTACACCTTC
CDR3 protein: CASNPGTGSGYTF

clone size: once
J gene: TRBJ1-5
V gene: TRBV19
D gene: -
CDR3 DNA: TGTGCCAGCAGTGCGGGGAACAATCAGCCCCAGCATTTT
CDR3 protein: CASSAGNNQPQHF

clone size: -
J gene: TRBJ1-4
V gene: TRBV6-5
D gene: -
CDR3 DNA: TGTGCCAGCAGTTACAAAGGCCCCGGGGAAAAACTGTTTTTT
CDR3 protein: CASSYKGPGEKLFF

clone size: -
J gene: TRBJ1-5
V gene: TRBV27
D gene: TRBD1
CDR3 DNA: TGTGCCAGCAGTTCAACAGGGGTCAATCAGCCCCAGCATTTT
CDR3 protein: CASSSTGVNQPQHF

clone size: -
J gene: TRBJ1-1
V gene: TRBV2
D gene: -
CDR3 DNA: TGTGCCAGCAGGGTCAGGGGAGACACTGAAGCTTTCTTT
CDR3 protein: CASRVRGDTEAFF

clone size: -
J gene: TRBJ2-1
V gene: TRBV5-6
D gene: TRBD2
CDR3 DNA: TGTGCCAGCAGTCTAAGACCTGTAGCGGGGTCTTCCTACAATGAGCAGTTCTTC
CDR3 protein: CASSLRPVAGSSYNEQFF

clone size: -
J gene: TRBJ2-7
V gene: TRBV7-8
D gene: TRBD1
CDR3 DNA: TGTGCCAGCACCTTGGGGACAGGGACGGGGGCGCTCCTCTACGAGCAGTACTTC
CDR3 protein: CASTLGTGTGALLYEQYF

clone size: few
J gene: TRBJ1-2
V gene: TRBV7-2
D gene: -
CDR3 DNA: TGTGCCAGCAGCTCCCCACAGGGTGAATATGGCTACACCTTC
CDR3 protein: CASSSPQGEYGYTF

clone size: -
J gene: TRBJ1-5
V gene: TRBV2
D gene: TRBD1
CDR3 DNA: TGTGCCAGCACCTCGACACAGGGGAGCGGCCAGCCCCAGCATTTT
CDR3 protein: CASTSTQGSGQPQHF

clone size: -
J gene: TRBJ2-3
V gene: TRBV9
D gene: TRBD1
CDR3 DNA: TGTGCCAGCAGCGTCGCCGCCGGGACAGGGGGGGATACGCAGTATTTT
CDR3 protein: CASSVAAGTGGDTQYF

clone size: -
J gene: TRBJ2-2
V gene: TRBV19
D gene: TRBD2
CDR3 DNA: TGTGCCAGTAGTCCTGGACTAGCTGGGACCGGGGAGCTGTTTTTT
CDR3 protein: CASSPGLAGTGELFF

clone size: once
J gene: TRBJ2-1
V gene: TRBV2
D gene: TRBD2
CDR3 DNA: TGTGCCAGCCAGGGGCGGGAGGGCCTCAATGAGCAGTTCTTC
CDR3 protein: CASQGREGLNEQFF